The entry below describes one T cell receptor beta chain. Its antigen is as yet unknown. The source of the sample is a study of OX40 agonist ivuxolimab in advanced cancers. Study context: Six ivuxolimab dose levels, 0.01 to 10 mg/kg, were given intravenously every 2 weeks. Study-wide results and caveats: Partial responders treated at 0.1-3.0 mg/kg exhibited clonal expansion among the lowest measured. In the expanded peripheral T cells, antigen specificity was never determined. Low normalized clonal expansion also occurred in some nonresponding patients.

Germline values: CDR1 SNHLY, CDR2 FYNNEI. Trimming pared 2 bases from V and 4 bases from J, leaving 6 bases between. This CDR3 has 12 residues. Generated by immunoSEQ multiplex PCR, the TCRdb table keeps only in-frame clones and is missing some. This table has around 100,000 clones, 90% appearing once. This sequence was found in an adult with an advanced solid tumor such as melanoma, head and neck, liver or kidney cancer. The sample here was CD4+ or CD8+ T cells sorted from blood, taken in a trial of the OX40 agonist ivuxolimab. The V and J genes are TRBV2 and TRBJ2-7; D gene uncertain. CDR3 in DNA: TGTGCCAGCAGTGAATGGCCGTACGAGCAGTACTTC. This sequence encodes CASSEWPYEQYF.